Following are 11 T cell receptor beta chains from one sample sequenced in a study of T cells in tumors after PD-1 blockade. Generated by immunoSEQ multiplex PCR, the TCRdb table keeps only in-frame clones and is missing some. The table shows tens of thousands of clones, with roughly four fifths occurring only once. Sequences were derived from PBMCs, sampled after anti-PD-1 treatment. Every receptor here comes from a human donor with basal cell carcinoma.

The gene calls are TRBV6-5 and TRBJ2-1; D is uncertain. The germline CDR1 and CDR2 sequences are MNHEY and SVGAGI. The CDR3 sequence is 15 residues long. Trimming took off 7 bases at V and 1 base at J, with 14 bases between the two ends. The chain's CDR3 is CASKVKPESYNEQFF. In DNA, the CDR3 is TGTGCCAGCAAGGTGAAACCCGAATCCTACAATGAGCAGTTCTTC.

The chain carries TRBV27 and TRBJ2-3, with D hard to call. V dropped 2 bases and J dropped 0 bases, with 18 bases sitting between them. The CDR3 has 18 amino acids. Per the germline V gene, CDR1 is MNHEY and CDR2 is SMNVEV (reference sequence). The DNA of the CDR3 is TGTGCCAGCAGTTTAGAAGGGAAAGCCGTTCCTAGCACAGATACGCAGTATTTT. It yields the protein CASSLEGKAVPSTDTQYF.

This chain connects TRBV30 to TRBJ1-4; D not resolved. Germline lookup yields CDR1 GTSNPN and CDR2 SVGIG (reference sequence). V was pared by 5 bases and J by 0 bases, with 13 bases between. The CDR3 covers 15 residues. The CDR3 nucleotides are TGTGCCTGGGGCGTCCTCCTCTCAACTAATGAAAAACTGTTTTTT. Amino acid sequence: CAWGVLLSTNEKLFF.

This chain links TRBV19 with TRBJ2-3, with D maybe TRBD2 (7 bases). The V gene's germline CDR1 is LNHDA and CDR2 SQIVND (reference sequence). V was shortened by 7 bases and J by 12 bases, with 20 bases between the two germline ends. The CDR3 contains 13 residues. The CDR3 loop reads CASTGPGLQGQYF. The CDR3 DNA reads as TGTGCCAGTACCGGACCGGGACTACAGGGACAGTATTTT. Combining the CDR3 with reference TRBV19 and TRBJ2-3 gives the whole variable domain DGGITQSPKYLFRKEGQNVTLSCEQNLNHDAMYWYRQDPGQGLRLIYYSQIVNDFQKGDIAEGYSVSREKKESFPLTVTSAQKNPTAFYLCASTGPGLQGQYFGPGTRLTVL.

J is TRBJ1-1 and V is TRBV30; D perhaps matches TRBD1 (6 bases). CDR3 length: 14 amino acids. Germline CDR1 reads GTSNPN; CDR2 reads SVGIG (reference sequence). V lost 2 bases and J 5 bases, leaving 15 bases between the germline ends. The CDR3 sequence: CAWSTSGAGTEAFF. CDR3 nucleotide sequence: TGTGCCTGGAGTACCTCGGGGGCAGGTACTGAAGCTTTCTTT. Full variable domain (rest looked up from reference TRBV30 and TRBJ1-1): SQTIHQWPATLVQPVGSPLSLECTVEGTSNPNLYWYRQAAGRGLQLLFYSVGIGQISSEVPQNLSASRPQDRQFILSSKKLLLSDSGFYLCAWSTSGAGTEAFFGQGTRLTVV.

V is TRBV28 and J is TRBJ2-2; 9 bases fit TRBD1. Germline CDR1 MDHEN, CDR2 SYDVKM. The CDR3 has 15 amino acids. Unmatched junction bases numbered 7, after V lost 6 bases and J lost 5 bases. The CDR3 reads CASRSNRGRTGELFF. CDR3 sequence (DNA): TGTGCCAGCAGAAGTAACAGGGGGCGGACCGGGGAGCTGTTTTTT.

Written as DNA, the CDR3 is TGTGCCAGCTACAGGGGCGGGAGGGCCAACGTCCTGACTTTC. Protein sequence: CASYRGGRANVLTF. The rearrangement joins TRBV2 to TRBJ2-6; D perhaps matches TRBD1 (7 bases). Germline assignment: CDR1 SNHLY and CDR2 FYNNEI. With 8 bases removed from V and 5 bases from J, the gap between germline ends came to 13 bases. This CDR3 is 14 amino acids long.

The chain recombines TRBV9 with TRBJ2-7; the D is unclear. V shed 2 bases and J shed 9 bases, with 21 bases lying between them. The germline V gene has CDR1 SGDLS and CDR2 YYNGEE. CDR3 size: 15 residues. The CDR3 nucleotides read TGTGCCAGCAGCGTTTCGGACCAGAAGAATTGGGGGCAGTACTTC. Its protein is CASSVSDQKNWGQYF.

Written as DNA, the CDR3 is TGTGCCAGCAGCGTATTCGGTGGCGGGGACACCGGGGAGCTGTTTTTT. Its translation: CASSVFGGGDTGELFF. V and J are TRBV9 and TRBJ2-2, with D possibly being TRBD2 (6 bases). V lost 1 base and J lost 3, with 13 bases in between. Germline CDR1 reads SGDLS; CDR2 reads YYNGEE. This CDR3 contains 16 residues. Full variable domain (outside the CDR3, taken from reference TRBV9 and TRBJ2-2): DSGVTQTPKHLITATGQRVTLRCSPRSGDLSVYWYQQSLDQGLQFLIQYYNGEERAKGNILERFSAQQFPDLHSELNLSSLELGDSALYFCASSVFGGGDTGELFFGEGSRLTVL.

This clone has just a few counts. The CDR3 reads CASSAGVSYNEQFF. The CDR3 bases are TGTGCCAGCAGCGCGGGAGTCTCCTACAATGAGCAGTTCTTC. The V and J genes are TRBV5-8 and TRBJ2-1; 7 positions match TRBD2. From germline, CDR1 is SGHTS and CDR2 YDEGEE. Trimming at V came to 4 bases and at J to 0 bases, leaving 1 base not matched to a gene. The CDR3 runs to 14 residues.

V is TRBV6-2 or TRBV6-3 and J is TRBJ2-1, with D possibly matching TRBD2 (5 bases). From germline, CDR1 is MNHEY and CDR2 SVGEGT. Trimming cost V 1 base and J 1 base, with 8 bases left between them. The CDR3 consists of 15 residues. CDR3 sequence: CASSYFSVSYNEQFF. CDR3 in DNA: TGTGCCAGCAGTTACTTTAGCGTTTCCTACAATGAGCAGTTCTTC.